Reported below is one TCR beta chain. Antigen: not known. Germline V gene sequence: CDR1 ENHRY, CDR2 SYGVKD. Trimming cost V 5 bases and J 0 bases, with 11 bases left between them. This CDR3 spans 15 amino acids. The data stem from a study of T cell responses to AZD1222 COVID-19 vaccine. Study outcomes and limitations: Vaccine-related CD4 TCRs covered spike, predominating at 160-218 and 743-854.

The method was immunoSEQ multiplex PCR; TCRdb's version includes in-frame clones alone and lacks a portion of them. The sample has about 120,000 clones; roughly 91% are singletons. The source was peripheral blood, collected 28 days after the second AZD1222 dose. The TCR originated in an adult who received the AZD1222 COVID-19 vaccine. The rearrangement links TRBV10-3 to TRBJ1-3; D uncertain. CDR3 coding DNA: TGTGCCATCAGTCCCGGGGTGAGCTCTGGAAACACCATATATTTT. The encoded protein is CAISPGVSSGNTIYF.